This T cell receptor (beta chain) was captured in a study of T cell responses to AZD1222 COVID-19 vaccine. The CDR3 is made up of 17 amino acids. TCRdb's table, derived via immunoSEQ multiplex PCR, lists solely in-frame clones and lacks some. The sample contains 150,000 or so clones, roughly 92% of which appear only once. The clonotype was recovered from an adult in good health. The rearrangement joins TRBV21-1 to TRBJ2-5. TRBV21-1 is listed as a pseudogene. The sequencing used peripheral blood, collected on day 0 of AZD1222 vaccination. The DNA for the CDR3 is TGTGCCAGCAGCAAAGGTCCTGGGGAAGACGCACAAGAGACCCAGTACTTC. It encodes CASSKGPGEDAQETQYF.